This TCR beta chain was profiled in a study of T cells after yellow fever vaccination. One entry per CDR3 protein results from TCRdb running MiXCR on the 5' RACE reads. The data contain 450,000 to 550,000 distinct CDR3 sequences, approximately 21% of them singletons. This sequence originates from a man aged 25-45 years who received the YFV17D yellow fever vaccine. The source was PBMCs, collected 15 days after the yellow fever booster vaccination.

CDR3 loop: CASSSGQGFLSEQFF. In DNA, the CDR3 is TGTGCCAGCTCATCGGGACAGGGGTTTCTCAGTGAGCAGTTCTTC. The J gene is TRBJ2-1, the V gene TRBV18, with 10 bases aligning to TRBD1. CDR3 length: 15 amino acids. The trim removed 5 bases at V and 9 bases at J, leaving 10 bases unmatched. Germline V gene data show CDR1 as KGHSH and CDR2 as LQKENI.